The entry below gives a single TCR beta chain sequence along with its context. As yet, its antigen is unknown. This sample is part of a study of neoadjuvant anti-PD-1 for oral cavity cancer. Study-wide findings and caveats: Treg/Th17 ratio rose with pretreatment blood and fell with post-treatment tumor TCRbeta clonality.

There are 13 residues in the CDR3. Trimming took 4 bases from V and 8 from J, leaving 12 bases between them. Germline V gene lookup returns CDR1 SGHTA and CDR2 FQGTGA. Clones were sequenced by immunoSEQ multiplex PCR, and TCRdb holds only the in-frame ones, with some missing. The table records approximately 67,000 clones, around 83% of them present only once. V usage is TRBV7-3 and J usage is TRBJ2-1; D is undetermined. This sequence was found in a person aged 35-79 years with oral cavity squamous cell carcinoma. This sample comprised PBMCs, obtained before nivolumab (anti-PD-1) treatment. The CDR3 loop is CASSSDPGHEQFF. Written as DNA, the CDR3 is TGTGCCAGCAGCTCGGACCCGGGCCATGAGCAGTTCTTC.